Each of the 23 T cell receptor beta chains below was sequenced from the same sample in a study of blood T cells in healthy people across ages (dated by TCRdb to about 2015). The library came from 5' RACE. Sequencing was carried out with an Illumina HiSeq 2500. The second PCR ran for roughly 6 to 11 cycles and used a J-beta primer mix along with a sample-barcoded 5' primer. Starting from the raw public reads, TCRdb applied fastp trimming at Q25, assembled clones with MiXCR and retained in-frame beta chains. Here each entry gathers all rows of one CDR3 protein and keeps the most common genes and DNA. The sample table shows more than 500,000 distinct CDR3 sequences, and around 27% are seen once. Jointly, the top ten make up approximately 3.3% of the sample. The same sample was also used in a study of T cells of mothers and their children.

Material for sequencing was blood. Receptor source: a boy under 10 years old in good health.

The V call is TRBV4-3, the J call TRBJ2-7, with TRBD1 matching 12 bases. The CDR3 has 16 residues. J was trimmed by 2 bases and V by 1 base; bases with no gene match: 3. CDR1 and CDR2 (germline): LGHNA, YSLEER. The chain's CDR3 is CASSQGGTGGPYEQYF. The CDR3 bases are TGCGCCAGCAGCCAAGGTGGGACAGGGGGCCCCTACGAGCAGTACTTC.

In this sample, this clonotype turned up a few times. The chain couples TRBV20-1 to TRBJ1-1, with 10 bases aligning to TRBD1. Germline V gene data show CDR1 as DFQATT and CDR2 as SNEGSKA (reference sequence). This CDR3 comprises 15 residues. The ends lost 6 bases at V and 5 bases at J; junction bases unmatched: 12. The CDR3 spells CSAPPPGQGSTEAFF. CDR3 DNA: TGCAGTGCGCCGCCCCCGGGACAGGGGAGTACTGAAGCTTTCTTT.

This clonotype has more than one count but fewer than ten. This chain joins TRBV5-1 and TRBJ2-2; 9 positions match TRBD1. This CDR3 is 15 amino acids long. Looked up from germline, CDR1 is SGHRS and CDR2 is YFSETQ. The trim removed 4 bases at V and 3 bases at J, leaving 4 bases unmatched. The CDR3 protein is CASSLRDRDTGELFF. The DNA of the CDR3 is TGCGCCAGCAGCCTCCGGGACAGGGACACCGGGGAGCTGTTTTTT.

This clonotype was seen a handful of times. The CDR3, as DNA: TGTGCCAGCAGTTTATGGGCAGCCAAGCCTTACGAGCAGTACTTC. Amino acid sequence: CASSLWAAKPYEQYF. The chain combines TRBV27 with TRBJ2-7; D gene unclear. V dropped 1 base and J dropped 4 bases, with 14 bases sitting between them. The CDR3 runs 15 residues. Germline V CDR1 and CDR2: MNHEY, SMNVEV (reference sequence).

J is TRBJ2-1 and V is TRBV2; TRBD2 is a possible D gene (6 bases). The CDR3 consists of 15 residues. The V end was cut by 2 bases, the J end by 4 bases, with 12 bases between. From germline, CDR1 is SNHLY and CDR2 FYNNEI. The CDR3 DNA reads TGTGCCAGCAGTGAAATGGAGGGTACGTACAATGAGCAGTTCTTC. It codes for CASSEMEGTYNEQFF.

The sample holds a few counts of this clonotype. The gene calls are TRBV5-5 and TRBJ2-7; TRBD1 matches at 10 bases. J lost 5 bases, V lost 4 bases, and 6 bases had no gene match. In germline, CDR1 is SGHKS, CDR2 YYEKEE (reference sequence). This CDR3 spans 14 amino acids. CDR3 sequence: CASSLQTGGNEQYF. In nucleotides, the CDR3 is TGTGCCAGCAGCCTTCAGACAGGGGGCAACGAGCAGTACTTC.

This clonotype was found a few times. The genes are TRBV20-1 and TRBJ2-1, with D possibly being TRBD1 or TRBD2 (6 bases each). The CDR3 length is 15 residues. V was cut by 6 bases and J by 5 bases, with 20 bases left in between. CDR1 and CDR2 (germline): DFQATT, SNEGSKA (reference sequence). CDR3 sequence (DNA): TGCAGTGCCCCCCACGGGGGCCTCATACACAATGAGCAGTTCTTC. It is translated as CSAPHGGLIHNEQFF.

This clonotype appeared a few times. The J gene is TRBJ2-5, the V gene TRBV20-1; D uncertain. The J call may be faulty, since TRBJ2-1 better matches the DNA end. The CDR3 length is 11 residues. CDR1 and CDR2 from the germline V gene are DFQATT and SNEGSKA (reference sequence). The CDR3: CSASYYNQQFF. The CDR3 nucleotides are TGCAGTGCTAGTTACTATAATCAGCAGTTCTTC.

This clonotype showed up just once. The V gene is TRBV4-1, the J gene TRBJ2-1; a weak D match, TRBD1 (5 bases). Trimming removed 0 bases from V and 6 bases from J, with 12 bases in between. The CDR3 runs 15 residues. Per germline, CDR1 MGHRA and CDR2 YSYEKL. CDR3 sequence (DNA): TGCGCCAGCAGCCAAGATGGGGCTAGAACCAATGAGCAGTTCTTC. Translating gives CASSQDGARTNEQFF.

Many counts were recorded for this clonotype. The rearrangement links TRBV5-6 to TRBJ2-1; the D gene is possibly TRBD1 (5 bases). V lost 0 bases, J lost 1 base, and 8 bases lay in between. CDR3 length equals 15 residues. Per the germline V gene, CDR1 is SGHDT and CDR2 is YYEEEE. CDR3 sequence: CASSLEQVSYNEQFF. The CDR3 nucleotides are TGTGCCAGCAGCTTGGAACAGGTTTCCTACAATGAGCAGTTCTTC.

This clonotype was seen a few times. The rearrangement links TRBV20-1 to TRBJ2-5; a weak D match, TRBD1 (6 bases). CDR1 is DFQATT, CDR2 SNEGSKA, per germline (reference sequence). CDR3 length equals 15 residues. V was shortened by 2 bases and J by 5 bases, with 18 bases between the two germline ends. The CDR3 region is CSARTHVVQGETQYF. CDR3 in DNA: TGCAGTGCTAGAACCCATGTCGTCCAGGGGGAGACCCAGTACTTC.

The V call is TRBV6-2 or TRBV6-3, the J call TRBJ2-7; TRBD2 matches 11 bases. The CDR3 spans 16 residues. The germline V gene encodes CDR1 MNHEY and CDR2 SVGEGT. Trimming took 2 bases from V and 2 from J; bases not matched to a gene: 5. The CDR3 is CASSYSLAGGPYEQYF. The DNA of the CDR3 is TGTGCCAGCAGTTACAGCCTAGCGGGGGGCCCCTACGAGCAGTACTTC.

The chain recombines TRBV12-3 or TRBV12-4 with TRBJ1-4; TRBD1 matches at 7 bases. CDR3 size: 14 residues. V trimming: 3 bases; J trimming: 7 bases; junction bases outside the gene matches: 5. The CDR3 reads CASSFSTGSEKLFF. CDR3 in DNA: TGTGCCAGCAGTTTCTCGACAGGGAGTGAAAAACTGTTTTTT.

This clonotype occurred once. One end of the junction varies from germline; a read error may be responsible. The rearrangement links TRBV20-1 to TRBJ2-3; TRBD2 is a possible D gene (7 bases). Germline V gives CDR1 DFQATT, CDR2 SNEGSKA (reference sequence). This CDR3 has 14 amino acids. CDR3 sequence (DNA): TGCGGTGCCAAACAAGGGGGGGGCACAGATACGCAGTATTTT. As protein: CGAKQGGGTDTQYF.

CDR3 protein: CASSYANQPQHF. Here the CDR3 DNA reads TGTGCCAGCAGTTACGCCAATCAGCCCCAGCATTTT. The chain joins TRBV6-2 or TRBV6-3 to TRBJ1-5, with D hard to call. Germline CDR1 MNHEY, CDR2 SVGEGT. Trimming took 2 bases from V and 3 from J, leaving 2 bases between them. This CDR3 has 12 residues.

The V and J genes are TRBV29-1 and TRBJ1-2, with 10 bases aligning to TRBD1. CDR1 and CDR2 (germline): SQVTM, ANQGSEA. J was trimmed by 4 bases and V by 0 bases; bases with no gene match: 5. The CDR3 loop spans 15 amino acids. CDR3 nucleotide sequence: TGCAGCGTTGAAGATGGGACAGGGGTTCTCTATGGCTACACCTTC. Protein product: CSVEDGTGVLYGYTF.

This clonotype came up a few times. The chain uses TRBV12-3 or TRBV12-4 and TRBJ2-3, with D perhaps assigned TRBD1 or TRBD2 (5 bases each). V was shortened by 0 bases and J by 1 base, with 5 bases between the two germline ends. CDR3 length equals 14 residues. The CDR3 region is CASSLAGRTDTQYF. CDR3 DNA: TGTGCCAGCAGTTTAGCGGGACGCACAGATACGCAGTATTTT.

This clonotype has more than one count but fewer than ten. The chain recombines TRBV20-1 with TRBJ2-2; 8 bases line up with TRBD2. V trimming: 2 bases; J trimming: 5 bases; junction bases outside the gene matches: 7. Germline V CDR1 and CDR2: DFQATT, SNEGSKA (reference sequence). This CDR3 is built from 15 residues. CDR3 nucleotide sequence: TGCAGTGCTAGATTCAACGGGGGGGAAACCGGGGAGCTGTTTTTT. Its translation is CSARFNGGETGELFF.

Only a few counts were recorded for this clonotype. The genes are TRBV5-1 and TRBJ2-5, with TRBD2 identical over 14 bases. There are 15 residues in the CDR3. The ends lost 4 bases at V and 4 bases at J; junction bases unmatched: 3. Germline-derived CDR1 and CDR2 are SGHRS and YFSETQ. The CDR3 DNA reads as TGCGCCAGCAGCAGCGGGACTAGCGGGAGAGAGACCCAGTACTTC. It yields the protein CASSSGTSGRETQYF.

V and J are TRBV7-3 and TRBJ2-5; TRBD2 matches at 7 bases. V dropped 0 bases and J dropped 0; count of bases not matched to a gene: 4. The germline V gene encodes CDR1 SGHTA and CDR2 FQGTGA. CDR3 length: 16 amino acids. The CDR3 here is CASSLTGTNNQETQYF. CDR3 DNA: TGTGCCAGCAGCTTAACCGGGACTAACAACCAAGAGACCCAGTACTTC.

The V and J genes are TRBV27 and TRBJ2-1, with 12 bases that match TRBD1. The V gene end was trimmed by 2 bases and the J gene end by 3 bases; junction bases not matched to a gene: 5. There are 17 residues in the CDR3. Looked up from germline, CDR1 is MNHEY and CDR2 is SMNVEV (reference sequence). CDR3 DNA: TGTGCCAGCAGTTTACAAGGGACAGGGGGCTTCTACAATGAGCAGTTCTTC. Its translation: CASSLQGTGGFYNEQFF.

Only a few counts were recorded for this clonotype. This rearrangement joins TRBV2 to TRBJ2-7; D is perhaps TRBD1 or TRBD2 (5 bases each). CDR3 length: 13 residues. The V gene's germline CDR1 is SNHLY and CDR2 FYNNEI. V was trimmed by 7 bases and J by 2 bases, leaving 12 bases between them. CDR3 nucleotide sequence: TGTGCCAGCAACCGGGACGGAGCCTACGAGCAGTACTTC. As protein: CASNRDGAYEQYF.

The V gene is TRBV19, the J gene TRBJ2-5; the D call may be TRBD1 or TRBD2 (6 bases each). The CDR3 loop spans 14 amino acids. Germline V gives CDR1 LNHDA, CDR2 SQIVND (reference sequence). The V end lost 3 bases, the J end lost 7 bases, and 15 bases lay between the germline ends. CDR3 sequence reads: CASSMSGAGRTQYF. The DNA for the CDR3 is TGTGCCAGTAGTATGTCAGGGGCGGGGAGGACCCAGTACTTC.